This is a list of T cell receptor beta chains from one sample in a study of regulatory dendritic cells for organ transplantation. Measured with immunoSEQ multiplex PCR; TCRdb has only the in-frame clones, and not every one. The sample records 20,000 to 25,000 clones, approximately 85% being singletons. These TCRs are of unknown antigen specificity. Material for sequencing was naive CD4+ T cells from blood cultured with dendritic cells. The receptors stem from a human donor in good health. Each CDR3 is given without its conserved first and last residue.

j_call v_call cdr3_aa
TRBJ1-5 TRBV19 ASSLLGYGSNQPQH
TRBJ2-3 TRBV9 ASSASRAGGRTDTQY
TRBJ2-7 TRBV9 ASSVLGEGALYEQY
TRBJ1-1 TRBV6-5 ASSYGGDTEAF
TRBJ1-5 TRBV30 AWSVRGPQPQH
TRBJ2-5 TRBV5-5 ASSLWGVEETQY
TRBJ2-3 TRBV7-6 ASSLAPDTQY
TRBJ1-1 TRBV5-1 ASSRGVSTNTEAF
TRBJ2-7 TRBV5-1 ASSGALAGPPYEQY
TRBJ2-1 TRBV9 ASSVAGSGTYNEQF
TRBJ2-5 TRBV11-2 ASSLGVRSGGETQY
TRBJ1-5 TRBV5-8 ASSLETGFQPQH
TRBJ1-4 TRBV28 ASSARPGQNEKLF
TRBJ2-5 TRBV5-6 ASSFPTAETQY
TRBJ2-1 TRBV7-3 ASSLGSPVLRSSYNEQF
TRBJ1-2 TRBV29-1 SVEDRLGVGGYT
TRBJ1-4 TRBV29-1 SVALRAPNEKLF
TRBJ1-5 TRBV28 ASSLSGSGANQPQH
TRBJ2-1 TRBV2 ASSEVNEQF
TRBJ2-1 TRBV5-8 ASSLEGHSSNEQF